Listed below are T cell receptor beta chains from one sample, sequenced in a study of T-cell memory formation after mild COVID-19. TCRdb reprocessed the 5' RACE reads via MiXCR and lists one record per CDR3 protein. The sample includes 400,000 to 500,000 distinct CDR3 sequences, 20% to 30% seen only once; the top ten take around 8.7%. Source material: PBMCs or a T cell subset sorted from them (not recorded which). The receptors here all came from an adult woman who had mild COVID-19 (a few samples of this study predate the infection). Cell type and time point are not known. The CDR3 runs from the conserved cysteine through the conserved F or W. Fields, in order: clone size, D gene, J gene, V gene, CDR3 protein, CDR3 DNA. D genes are given only for firm matches. Only some rows state a clone size, as once, few, many or a class for expanded clones.

clone_size: few
d_call: TRBD1
j_call: TRBJ1-6
v_call: TRBV25-1
cdr3_aa: CASSARTGGNSPLHF
cdr3_nt: TGTGCCAGCAGTGCCCGGACAGGGGGAAATTCACCCCTCCACTTT

clone_size: -
d_call: -
j_call: TRBJ1-2
v_call: TRBV29-1
cdr3_aa: CSALPDGEYYGYTF
cdr3_nt: TGCAGCGCCCTACCGGACGGGGAGTACTATGGCTACACCTTC

clone_size: -
d_call: -
j_call: TRBJ1-5
v_call: TRBV20-1
cdr3_aa: CSARECEEYSNQPQHF
cdr3_nt: TGCAGTGCTAGAGAATGTGAGGAGTATAGCAATCAGCCCCAGCATTTT

clone_size: -
d_call: -
j_call: TRBJ2-7
v_call: TRBV3-1
cdr3_aa: CASSQTLISYEQYF
cdr3_nt: TGTGCCAGCAGCCAAACCTTAATCTCCTACGAGCAGTACTTC

clone_size: -
d_call: -
j_call: TRBJ2-4
v_call: TRBV4-1
cdr3_aa: CASSWDGGPSAKNIQYF
cdr3_nt: TGCGCCAGCAGCTGGGACGGCGGACCATCGGCCAAAAACATTCAGTACTTC

clone_size: few
d_call: -
j_call: TRBJ1-2
v_call: TRBV4-2
cdr3_aa: CASSQSRGMAGGYTF
cdr3_nt: TGTGCCAGCAGCCAATCCAGGGGCATGGCAGGTGGCTACACCTTC

clone_size: few
d_call: -
j_call: TRBJ1-3
v_call: TRBV12-3/TRBV12-4
cdr3_aa: CASSFVLGRGIAKGNTIYF
cdr3_nt: TGTGCCAGCAGTTTCGTACTTGGAAGGGGAATCGCCAAAGGAAACACCATATATTTT

clone_size: -
d_call: -
j_call: TRBJ1-1
v_call: TRBV19
cdr3_aa: CASSILDSTMNTEAFF
cdr3_nt: TGTGCCAGTAGTATCCTGGACAGTACCATGAACACTGAAGCTTTCTTT

clone_size: -
d_call: -
j_call: TRBJ2-3
v_call: TRBV7-6
cdr3_aa: CASSLQPEEVNTQYF
cdr3_nt: TGTGCCAGCAGCTTACAGCCGGAAGAGGTGAATACGCAGTATTTT

clone_size: -
d_call: TRBD1
j_call: TRBJ2-2
v_call: TRBV2
cdr3_aa: CASSQDRVVAGELFF
cdr3_nt: TGTGCCAGCAGTCAGGACAGGGTTGTTGCCGGGGAGCTGTTTTTT

clone_size: -
d_call: TRBD2
j_call: TRBJ2-1
v_call: TRBV24-1
cdr3_aa: CATRGDYPYNEQFF
cdr3_nt: TGTGCCACCAGGGGGGACTATCCCTACAATGAGCAGTTCTTC

clone_size: -
d_call: -
j_call: TRBJ2-2
v_call: TRBV10-3
cdr3_aa: CAINGDTGELFF
cdr3_nt: TGTGCCATCAACGGGGACACCGGGGAGCTGTTTTTT

clone_size: few
d_call: TRBD1
j_call: TRBJ2-7
v_call: TRBV12-3/TRBV12-4
cdr3_aa: CASSSALGQGAETKQYF
cdr3_nt: TGTGCCAGCAGTTCAGCACTGGGACAGGGGGCCGAAACGAAGCAGTACTTC

clone_size: -
d_call: -
j_call: TRBJ1-1
v_call: TRBV6-6
cdr3_aa: CASRGFRTDTEAFF
cdr3_nt: TGTGCCAGCAGGGGATTCCGAACAGACACTGAAGCTTTCTTT

clone_size: few
d_call: TRBD1
j_call: TRBJ2-2
v_call: TRBV9
cdr3_aa: CASSVVGTVSGELFF
cdr3_nt: TGTGCCAGCAGCGTAGTCGGGACAGTGTCCGGGGAGCTGTTTTTT

clone_size: -
d_call: -
j_call: TRBJ2-1
v_call: TRBV7-9
cdr3_aa: CASSPPESSSYNEQFF
cdr3_nt: TGTGCCAGCAGCCCCCCTGAGTCGAGCTCCTACAATGAGCAGTTCTTC

clone_size: few
d_call: -
j_call: TRBJ2-2
v_call: TRBV6-2/TRBV6-3
cdr3_aa: CASSSDRPGGELFF
cdr3_nt: TGTGCCAGCAGCTCGGACAGACCGGGCGGGGAGCTGTTTTTT

clone_size: few
d_call: -
j_call: TRBJ1-2
v_call: TRBV3-1
cdr3_aa: CASSHLGRAYGYTF
cdr3_nt: TGTGCCAGCAGCCATCTGGGCAGGGCGTATGGCTACACCTTC

clone_size: few
d_call: -
j_call: TRBJ2-3
v_call: TRBV5-1
cdr3_aa: CASSLGEFTDTQYF
cdr3_nt: TGCGCCAGCAGCTTGGGGGAGTTCACAGATACGCAGTATTTT

clone_size: few
d_call: TRBD2
j_call: TRBJ2-7
v_call: TRBV20-1
cdr3_aa: CSARTSGADSLGEQYF
cdr3_nt: TGCAGTGCCCGGACTAGCGGGGCAGACTCGTTGGGTGAGCAGTACTTC

clone_size: few
d_call: -
j_call: TRBJ2-1
v_call: TRBV7-8
cdr3_aa: CASSPRLYNEQFF
cdr3_nt: TGTGCCAGCAGCCCACGACTCTACAATGAGCAGTTCTTC

clone_size: -
d_call: -
j_call: TRBJ1-3
v_call: TRBV5-1
cdr3_aa: CASSPGRSSGNTIYF
cdr3_nt: TGCGCCAGCAGCCCAGGACGGAGCTCTGGAAACACCATATATTTT

clone_size: few
d_call: TRBD1
j_call: TRBJ2-1
v_call: TRBV12-3/TRBV12-4
cdr3_aa: CASSLQGQEYNEQFF
cdr3_nt: TGTGCCAGCAGTTTACAGGGACAGGAATACAATGAGCAGTTCTTC

clone_size: few
d_call: -
j_call: TRBJ2-7
v_call: TRBV5-5
cdr3_aa: CASTLVVLSYEQYF
cdr3_nt: TGTGCCAGCACCCTTGTAGTCCTTTCCTACGAGCAGTACTTC

clone_size: -
d_call: -
j_call: TRBJ2-3
v_call: TRBV5-1
cdr3_aa: CASSAYGGSPDTQYF
cdr3_nt: TGCGCCAGCAGCGCGTATGGGGGCTCCCCAGATACGCAGTATTTT

clone_size: -
d_call: -
j_call: TRBJ1-1
v_call: TRBV5-1
cdr3_aa: CASREPTAEAFF
cdr3_nt: TGCGCCAGCAGGGAACCGACGGCAGAAGCTTTCTTT

clone_size: -
d_call: TRBD1
j_call: TRBJ1-1
v_call: TRBV5-4
cdr3_aa: CASSLEGNRGTEAFF
cdr3_nt: TGTGCCAGCAGCTTGGAGGGGAACAGGGGCACTGAAGCTTTCTTT

clone_size: -
d_call: -
j_call: TRBJ2-7
v_call: TRBV24-1
cdr3_aa: CATSDSVYSYEQYF
cdr3_nt: TGTGCCACCAGTGACTCAGTATACTCCTACGAGCAGTACTTC

clone_size: many
d_call: -
j_call: TRBJ2-1
v_call: TRBV6-2/TRBV6-3
cdr3_aa: CASSYSGYNEQFF
cdr3_nt: TGTGCCAGCAGTTACAGCGGGTACAATGAGCAGTTCTTC

clone_size: many
d_call: -
j_call: TRBJ2-6
v_call: TRBV4-3
cdr3_aa: CASSQQTGAGANVLTF
cdr3_nt: TGCGCCAGCAGCCAACAGACAGGAGCGGGGGCCAACGTCCTGACTTTC

clone_size: -
d_call: -
j_call: TRBJ1-4
v_call: TRBV15
cdr3_aa: CATSRDLGVEKLFF
cdr3_nt: TGTGCCACCAGCAGAGATCTAGGGGTTGAAAAACTGTTTTTT

clone_size: -
d_call: TRBD1
j_call: TRBJ2-7
v_call: TRBV28
cdr3_aa: CASRTGTGLYEQYF
cdr3_nt: TGTGCCAGCAGGACCGGGACAGGACTCTACGAGCAGTACTTC

clone_size: -
d_call: -
j_call: TRBJ2-2
v_call: TRBV3-1
cdr3_aa: CASSQMRGATGELFF
cdr3_nt: TGTGCCAGCAGCCAAATGCGGGGAGCCACCGGGGAGCTGTTTTTT

clone_size: once
d_call: -
j_call: TRBJ2-2
v_call: TRBV19
cdr3_aa: CASSRRGDVQGELFF
cdr3_nt: TGTGCCAGTAGCCGTAGGGGGGATGTGCAAGGGGAGCTGTTTTTT

clone_size: few
d_call: TRBD1
j_call: TRBJ2-5
v_call: TRBV4-1
cdr3_aa: CASSQAPPSPTGEETQYF
cdr3_nt: TGCGCCAGCAGCCAAGCCCCACCCTCTCCGACAGGGGAAGAGACCCAGTACTTC

clone_size: -
d_call: -
j_call: TRBJ2-3
v_call: TRBV12-3/TRBV12-4
cdr3_aa: CASNPRGFWETDTQYF
cdr3_nt: TGTGCCAGCAATCCACGGGGGTTTTGGGAGACAGATACGCAGTATTTT

clone_size: -
d_call: -
j_call: TRBJ2-5
v_call: TRBV20-1
cdr3_aa: CSPFAGQETQYF
cdr3_nt: TGCAGTCCCTTCGCGGGGCAAGAGACCCAGTACTTC

clone_size: once
d_call: -
j_call: TRBJ2-7
v_call: TRBV5-6
cdr3_aa: CASSWGPPGGSYEQYF
cdr3_nt: TGTGCCAGCAGCTGGGGGCCGCCAGGGGGGTCCTACGAGCAGTACTTC

clone_size: once
d_call: TRBD2
j_call: TRBJ2-1
v_call: TRBV30
cdr3_aa: CAWKGLGLGSGRTTPHNEQFF
cdr3_nt: TGTGCCTGGAAGGGTTTGGGTTTGGGTAGCGGGAGGACAACACCTCACAATGAGCAGTTCTTC

clone_size: -
d_call: -
j_call: TRBJ2-1
v_call: TRBV5-1
cdr3_aa: CASSLSSPGASYNEQFF
cdr3_nt: TGCGCCAGCAGCTTGTCAAGCCCAGGGGCTTCCTACAATGAGCAGTTCTTC

clone_size: -
d_call: TRBD1
j_call: TRBJ2-5
v_call: TRBV27
cdr3_aa: CASSLGTGWQTQYF
cdr3_nt: TGTGCCAGCAGTTTGGGGACAGGTTGGCAGACCCAGTACTTC

clone_size: -
d_call: TRBD1
j_call: TRBJ2-1
v_call: TRBV11-1
cdr3_aa: CASSSPPDRGNEQFF
cdr3_nt: TGTGCCAGCAGCTCCCCACCGGACAGGGGGAATGAGCAGTTCTTC

clone_size: -
d_call: TRBD2
j_call: TRBJ2-3
v_call: TRBV7-3
cdr3_aa: CASSLGTSGRWADTQYF
cdr3_nt: TGTGCCAGCAGCTTAGGGACTAGCGGGAGGTGGGCAGATACGCAGTATTTT

clone_size: -
d_call: -
j_call: TRBJ2-4
v_call: TRBV4-1
cdr3_aa: CASSQDTLTGTGQYF
cdr3_nt: TGCGCCAGCAGCCAAGATACTCTGACAGGAACGGGTCAGTACTTC

clone_size: -
d_call: TRBD1
j_call: TRBJ1-2
v_call: TRBV9
cdr3_aa: CASSGTGGYGYTF
cdr3_nt: TGTGCCAGCAGCGGGACAGGGGGCTATGGCTACACCTTC

clone_size: few
d_call: -
j_call: TRBJ2-2
v_call: TRBV7-3
cdr3_aa: CASSLEPRDTGELFF
cdr3_nt: TGTGCCAGCAGCTTGGAGCCGAGGGACACCGGGGAGCTGTTTTTT

clone_size: once
d_call: TRBD2
j_call: TRBJ2-3
v_call: TRBV2
cdr3_aa: CASSEARTRGTDTQYF
cdr3_nt: TGTGCCAGCAGTGAAGCGCGGACTAGGGGTACAGATACGCAGTATTTT

clone_size: few
d_call: -
j_call: TRBJ2-6
v_call: TRBV20-1
cdr3_aa: CSARVDRPISGANVLTF
cdr3_nt: TGCAGTGCTAGAGTCGACAGACCTATCTCTGGGGCCAACGTCCTGACTTTC

clone_size: -
d_call: -
j_call: TRBJ1-1
v_call: TRBV6-6
cdr3_aa: CASSYSPGAEAFF
cdr3_nt: TGTGCCAGCAGTTACTCACCCGGGGCTGAAGCTTTCTTT

clone_size: -
d_call: -
j_call: TRBJ1-1
v_call: TRBV29-1
cdr3_aa: CSVSGTENTEAFF
cdr3_nt: TGCAGCGTCTCCGGGACGGAGAACACTGAAGCTTTCTTT